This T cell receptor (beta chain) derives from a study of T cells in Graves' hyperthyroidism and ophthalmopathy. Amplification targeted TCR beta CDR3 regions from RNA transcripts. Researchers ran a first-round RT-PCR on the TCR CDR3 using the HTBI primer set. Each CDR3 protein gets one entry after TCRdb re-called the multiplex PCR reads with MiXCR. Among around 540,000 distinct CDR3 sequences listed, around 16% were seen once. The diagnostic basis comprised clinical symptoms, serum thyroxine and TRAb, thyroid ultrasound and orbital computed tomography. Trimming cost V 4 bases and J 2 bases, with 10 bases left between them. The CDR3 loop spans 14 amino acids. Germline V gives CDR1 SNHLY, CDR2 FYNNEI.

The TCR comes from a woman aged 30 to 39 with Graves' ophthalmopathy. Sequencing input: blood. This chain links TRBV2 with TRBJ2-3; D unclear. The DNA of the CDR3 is TGTGCCAGCAGTGTCTCCCGCTTCACAGATACGCAGTATTTT. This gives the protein CASSVSRFTDTQYF.